Presented here are 10 T cell receptor beta chains from one specimen sequenced in a study of early T cells in non-severe SARS-CoV-2 infection. MiXCR, applied by TCRdb to the 5' RACE reads, yields one record per CDR3 protein. The sample has tens of thousands of distinct CDR3 sequences; 9% to 15% are singletons. The specimen sequenced was whole blood. Receptor source: an adult who was a healthcare worker with PCR-confirmed SARS-CoV-2 infection or an uninfected control (not recorded which).

The chain has TRBV20-1 and TRBJ2-2; D may be TRBD1 (6 bases). With 0 bases removed from V and 5 bases from J, the gap between germline ends came to 7 bases. Germline CDR1 DFQATT, CDR2 SNEGSKA (reference sequence). This CDR3 is 13 amino acids long. The CDR3 DNA is TGCAGTGCTAGAGAAACAGGGACCGGGGAGCTGTTTTTT. Amino acids: CSARETGTGELFF.

This clonotype was detected many times. The chain links TRBV10-3 to TRBJ2-1; 7 positions match TRBD2. The CDR3 contains 12 residues. CDR1 and CDR2 from the germline V gene are ENHRY and SYGVKD. V lost 4 bases to trimming and J lost 6 bases; unmatched junction nucleotides: 0. The CDR3 reads CAISGGSNEQFF. The DNA for the CDR3 is TGTGCCATCAGTGGCGGGAGCAATGAGCAGTTCTTC.

The chain couples TRBV29-1 to TRBJ1-2; D call uncertain. Germline V gene lookup returns CDR1 SQVTM and CDR2 ANQGSEA. Trimming removed 4 bases at V and 7 bases at J, with 4 bases between. This CDR3 spans 9 amino acids. The CDR3 DNA reads as TGCAGCGTTGCGAGTGGCTACACCTTC. Amino acids: CSVASGYTF.

This clonotype was counted ten times or more. The chain joins TRBV27 to TRBJ2-7, with D possibly TRBD2 on 6 matching bases. Looked up from germline, CDR1 is MNHEY and CDR2 is SMNVEV (reference sequence). V was pared by 0 bases and J by 7 bases, with 13 bases between. The CDR3 is made up of 14 amino acids. CDR3 bases: TGTGCCAGCAGTTTATCCTTCGGGGGAGGTGAGCAGTACTTC. Translated: CASSLSFGGGEQYF.

The chain links TRBV27 to TRBJ2-3; 10 nucleotides align to TRBD1. V gave up 2 bases and J gave up 2 bases; unmatched junction bases: 7. The CDR3 consists of 17 residues. The germline gives CDR1 MNHEY, CDR2 SMNVEV (reference sequence). CDR3 DNA: TGTGCCAGCAGTTTAACCGGGACAGGGGCTAACACAGATACGCAGTATTTT. As protein: CASSLTGTGANTDTQYF.

A few counts support this clonotype. The chain has TRBV7-9 and TRBJ2-1, with TRBD1 matching 7 bases. Trimming removed 5 bases from V and 15 bases from J; junction bases left unmatched: 7. The CDR3 spans 11 residues. Per germline, CDR1 SEHNR and CDR2 FQNEAQ (reference sequence). Here the CDR3 reads CASSETGMRFF. Here the CDR3 DNA reads TGTGCCAGCAGCGAGACAGGGATGAGGTTCTTC.

The chain combines TRBV6-5 with TRBJ2-3, with 10 positions matching TRBD2. Per germline, CDR1 MNHEY and CDR2 SVGAGI. This CDR3 spans 16 amino acids. V gave up 5 bases and J gave up 0 bases; unmatched junction bases: 5. The CDR3 protein is CASSRGLAVSTDTQYF. CDR3 DNA: TGTGCCAGCAGTCGCGGACTAGCGGTCAGCACAGATACGCAGTATTTT.

This rearrangement joins TRBV7-2 to TRBJ1-1; 8 nucleotides agree with TRBD1. The CDR3 is 17 residues long. Germline V gene sequence: CDR1 SGHTA, CDR2 FQGNSA. The V segment lost 4 bases and the J segment 5 bases; nucleotides outside the gene matches: 15. CDR3 sequence reads: CASSSPAGGFVGTEAFF. Written as DNA, the CDR3 is TGTGCCAGCAGCTCCCCGGCAGGGGGCTTCGTCGGGACTGAAGCTTTCTTT.

Note on this clonotype: A much larger clone is a single base away; this may be a read error. The chain combines TRBV6-5 with TRBJ1-6; no reliable D call. This CDR3 region has 17 residues. Germline values: CDR1 MNHEY, CDR2 SVGAGI. The CDR3 here is CAGSYRPYQNHNSPLHF. The CDR3 DNA reads TGTGCCGGCAGTTATCGTCCCTACCAGAATCATAATTCACCCCTCCACTTT.

The chain carries TRBV4-3 and TRBJ1-1; no clear D. The germline V and J ends were trimmed by 0 bases and 5 bases, with 7 bases remaining between them. From germline, CDR1 is LGHNA and CDR2 YSLEER. This CDR3 is built from 13 residues. The chain's CDR3 is CASSQDARTEAFF. The CDR3 coding sequence is TGCGCCAGCAGCCAAGATGCAAGGACTGAAGCTTTCTTT.